This is a list of T cell receptor beta chains from one sample in a study of Ad26.COV2.S vaccination and SARS-CoV-2 variants. Profiled with immunoSEQ multiplex PCR; TCRdb holds only in-frame clones, not every one. This table holds around 300,000 clones, about 90% found once. The specimen was peripheral blood, collected in a trial of Ad26.COV2.S vaccine versus placebo. These receptors were obtained from a person aged 18-60 years who received the Ad26.COV2.S COVID-19 vaccine or a placebo. Each CDR3 is given with its conserved first and last residue. The D gene is left open where the match is weak. Some rows have no size entry. The others give once, few or many, or a class for an expanded clone.

abundance	v_gene	j_gene	d_gene	CDR3aa	CDR3nt
.	TRBV18	TRBJ2-7	TRBD1	CASSVTQGAKNEQYF	TGTGCCAGCTCCGTTACACAGGGGGCAAAGAACGAGCAGTACTTC
once	TRBV11-2	TRBJ2-7	TRBD2	CASSSLAGFYEQYF	TGTGCCAGCAGCTCACTAGCGGGGTTTTACGAGCAGTACTTC
.	TRBV6-2/TRBV6-3	TRBJ1-1	.	CASSYFPQNRESGTEAFF	TGTGCCAGCAGTTACTTTCCCCAAAACAGGGAATCCGGAACTGAAGCTTTCTTT
.	TRBV5-6	TRBJ1-1	.	CASSLSARSEAFF	TGTGCCAGCAGCTTGTCCGCCCGGTCTGAAGCTTTCTTT
.	TRBV7-9	TRBJ1-1	.	CASSLSSTVMTGAFF	TGTGCCAGCAGCTTATCCTCAACGGTGATGACAGGAGCTTTCTTT
.	TRBV7-2	TRBJ1-6	.	CASEEDRGVRNSPLHF	TGTGCCAGCGAAGAGGACCGGGGTGTTCGAAATTCACCCCTCCACTTT
.	TRBV4-3	TRBJ2-1	.	CASSQDAREQFF	TGCGCCAGCAGCCAAGATGCCCGTGAGCAGTTCTTC
.	TRBV25-1	TRBJ2-1	TRBD2	CASSDILADLDNEQFF	TGTGCCAGCAGTGATATCCTAGCGGATTTAGACAATGAGCAGTTCTTC
.	TRBV27	TRBJ2-3	.	CASSIQGIELTDTQYF	TGTGCCAGCAGCATCCAGGGGATAGAACTCACAGATACGCAGTATTTT
few	TRBV6-2/TRBV6-3	TRBJ2-7	.	CASSLDSAIYEQYF	TGTGCCAGCAGCCTCGACAGCGCGATCTACGAGCAGTACTTC
.	TRBV21-1	TRBJ1-1	.	CASSGKGQENTEAFF	TGTGCCAGCAGCGGAAAGGGACAGGAGAACACTGAAGCTTTCTTT
.	TRBV5-6	TRBJ2-3	TRBD2	CASSLALAEATDTQYF	TGTGCCAGCAGCTTAGCCCTAGCGGAGGCCACAGATACGCAGTATTTT
.	TRBV19	TRBJ1-3	.	CASQGVSSGNTIYF	TGTGCCAGCCAGGGAGTTTCCTCTGGAAACACCATATATTTT
.	TRBV9	TRBJ1-2	.	CASSLPGRSSNYGYTF	TGTGCCAGCAGCCTCCCCGGGCGGAGTTCCAACTATGGCTACACCTTC
.	TRBV4-1	TRBJ2-2	.	CASSQQTNTGELFF	TGCGCCAGCAGCCAACAAACGAACACCGGGGAGCTGTTTTTT
.	TRBV11-2	TRBJ1-5	TRBD1	CASSSGQGDQPQHF	TGTGCCAGCAGCTCGGGACAGGGGGATCAGCCCCAGCATTTT
.	TRBV5-4	TRBJ1-6	.	CASSLGMMESSYNSPLHF	TGTGCCAGCAGCTTGGGAATGATGGAGAGCTCCTATAATTCACCCCTCCACTTT
.	TRBV5-4	TRBJ2-2	.	CASSLWVTGELFF	TGTGCCAGCAGCCTCTGGGTCACCGGGGAGCTGTTTTTT
.	TRBV5-4	TRBJ2-2	TRBD1	CASSWGDRAQYTGELFF	TGTGCCAGCAGCTGGGGTGACAGGGCCCAGTACACCGGGGAGCTGTTTTTT
.	TRBV20-1	TRBJ2-3	.	CSASGPPQDTQYF	TGCAGTGCTAGTGGGCCTCCCCAGGATACGCAGTATTTT
.	TRBV5-1	TRBJ1-4	.	CASSLAGHRTTNEKLFF	TGCGCCAGCAGCTTGGCTGGACACCGCACAACTAATGAAAAACTGTTTTTT
.	TRBV14	TRBJ1-1	.	CASSRSGNTEAFF	TGTGCCAGCAGCCGATCAGGGAACACTGAAGCTTTCTTT
.	TRBV7-8	TRBJ1-5	.	CASSLALGSNQPQHF	TGTGCCAGCAGCTTAGCGCTGGGCAGCAATCAGCCCCAGCATTTT
.	TRBV11-3	TRBJ2-2	.	CASSLGLTNTGELFF	TGTGCCAGCAGCTTAGGGCTAACGAACACCGGGGAGCTGTTTTTT
.	TRBV18	TRBJ1-5	TRBD1	CASSPGTALNQPQHF	TGTGCCAGCTCACCGGGGACAGCCCTCAATCAGCCCCAGCATTTT
.	TRBV5-1	TRBJ2-1	TRBD2	CASSLAGGTSGNEQFF	TGCGCCAGCAGCTTGGCCGGGGGGACTAGCGGCAATGAGCAGTTCTTC
.	TRBV12-3/TRBV12-4	TRBJ1-3	.	CASGPYSGNTIYF	TGTGCCAGCGGACCCTACTCTGGAAACACCATATATTTT
.	TRBV12-3/TRBV12-4	TRBJ1-1	.	CASSLYRNTEAFF	TGTGCCAGCAGTTTATACAGGAACACTGAAGCTTTCTTT
once	TRBV29-1	TRBJ1-2	.	CSVGEGGYTF	TGCAGCGTAGGTGAGGGTGGCTACACCTTC
.	TRBV21-1	TRBJ2-5	.	CASSKYVLTKASKQETQYF	TGTGCCAGCAGCAAATACGTCCTCACCAAGGCCAGCAAGCAAGAGACCCAGTACTTC
.	TRBV29-1	TRBJ2-5	TRBD2	CSVALAGGQETQYF	TGCAGCGTGGCATTAGCGGGGGGCCAAGAGACCCAGTACTTC
.	TRBV25-1	TRBJ2-1	.	CASSRGAYNEQFF	TGTGCCAGCAGCCGGGGGGCGTACAATGAGCAGTTCTTC
once	TRBV6-6	TRBJ1-6	.	CASSVGEFSPLHF	TGTGCCAGCAGCGTTGGGGAGTTTTCACCCCTCCACTTT
.	TRBV6-1	TRBJ1-2	.	CASSEFRGSSNGYTF	TGTGCCAGCAGTGAGTTTAGGGGTTCCAGCAATGGCTACACCTTC
.	TRBV27	TRBJ2-1	TRBD1	CASSYYTGVPYNEQFF	TGTGCCAGCAGTTACTATACAGGGGTCCCCTACAATGAGCAGTTCTTC
.	TRBV12-3/TRBV12-4	TRBJ2-1	.	CASSLRVHEQFF	TGTGCCAGCAGTTTAAGGGTCCATGAGCAGTTCTTC
.	TRBV5-4	TRBJ2-5	.	CASSLKGVGETQYF	TGTGCCAGCAGCTTGAAAGGGGTGGGCGAGACCCAGTACTTC
.	TRBV30	TRBJ1-2	.	CAWNRRQGMDGYTF	TGTGCCTGGAACAGGAGGCAGGGGATGGATGGCTACACCTTC
.	TRBV7-8	TRBJ1-2	.	CASSLRQAGDYGYTF	TGTGCCAGCAGCTTACGACAGGCTGGGGACTATGGCTACACCTTC
once	TRBV20-1	TRBJ2-3	.	CSATMSDRLYF	TGCAGTGCTACGATGAGCGATCGACTGTATTTT
.	TRBV10-3	TRBJ1-1	.	CAISHASERVRTEAFF	TGTGCCATCAGCCACGCGAGCGAGAGGGTTCGCACTGAAGCTTTCTTT
.	TRBV7-2	TRBJ2-3	.	CASSLVASSDTQYF	TGTGCCAGCAGCTTAGTCGCGAGTTCAGATACGCAGTATTTT
.	TRBV13	TRBJ1-2	.	CASSLGLGGYTF	TGTGCCAGCAGCTTAGGCCTGGGGGGCTACACCTTC
.	TRBV5-1	TRBJ1-4	.	CASSWGAKATNEKLFF	TGCGCCAGCAGCTGGGGTGCAAAAGCAACTAATGAAAAACTGTTTTTT
.	TRBV9	TRBJ1-2	.	CASSSLQGQGYTF	TGTGCCAGCAGTTCCCTTCAGGGCCAGGGCTACACCTTC
.	TRBV10-3	TRBJ1-1	.	CAISESRGTEAFF	TGTGCCATCAGTGAGTCGAGAGGCACTGAAGCTTTCTTT
.	TRBV25-1	TRBJ1-2	.	CASSEFAGANYGYTF	TGTGCCAGCAGTGAATTTGCCGGAGCTAACTATGGCTACACCTTC
.	TRBV28	TRBJ1-5	.	CARGDSNQPQHF	TGTGCCAGAGGGGACAGCAATCAGCCCCAGCATTTT
.	TRBV2	TRBJ2-6	TRBD2	CASSGRRTGANVLTF	TGTGCCAGCAGCGGGAGGAGGACTGGGGCCAACGTCCTGACTTTC
.	TRBV7-2	TRBJ1-1	.	CASSVSYRTEAFF	TGTGCCAGCAGCGTAAGCTACAGGACTGAAGCTTTCTTT
.	TRBV5-1	TRBJ2-7	.	CASSLDGLTYEQYF	TGCGCCAGCAGCTTGGATGGCCTAACCTACGAGCAGTACTTC
.	TRBV4-3	TRBJ2-2	.	CASSQAPRGDPGELFF	TGCGCCAGCAGCCAAGCCCCGCGTGGGGATCCCGGGGAGCTGTTTTTT
.	TRBV6-5	TRBJ1-5	TRBD1	CASRGQTNQPQHF	TGTGCCAGCAGGGGACAGACAAATCAGCCCCAGCATTTT